A single TCR beta chain is shown here with its context. Antigen unknown. The ends lost 9 bases at V and 3 bases at J; junction bases unmatched: 5. CDR1 and CDR2 from the germline V gene are ENHRY and SYGVKD. The CDR3 has 13 amino acids. The sample belongs to a study of T cell responses to AZD1222 COVID-19 vaccine. Using immunoSEQ multiplex PCR, the repertoire was profiled, and TCRdb retains in-frame clones only, with some absent. The data show approximately 160,000 clones, 80% to 95% seen once. Study-level findings and limits: Seropositivity was recorded at baseline in only six AZD1222 recipients.

This sequence was found in an adult in good health. The V and J genes are TRBV10-3 and TRBJ1-3; 7 positions agree with TRBD1. Specimen: peripheral blood, collected on day 0 of AZD1222 vaccination. The CDR3 DNA follows: TGTGCCATTATGACAGGGAATGGAAACACCATATATTTT. Encoded protein: CAIMTGNGNTIYF.